The 8 T cell receptor beta chains given below trace back to one sample, sequenced in a study of blood T cell repertoires in COVID-19 (dated by TCRdb to the early 2020s). Library method: the immunoSEQ multiplex PCR assay. TCRdb took this table from immuneACCESS and kept in-frame rearrangements with V and J called. Such tables lack part of the clones; where checked against another copy, unresolved V genes explain under half of the gap, and the rest is unexplained. Within this sample are around 130,000 clones, with roughly 84% of them counted one time only. More than 1.3% of the sample is held by the ten biggest clonotypes. Sequenced material: peripheral blood. The receptors were sampled from a man between 60 and 75 years old with acute or convalescent COVID-19.

The gene calls are TRBV30 and TRBJ1-2; a weak D match, TRBD1 (5 bases). Per germline, CDR1 GTSNPN and CDR2 SVGIG (reference sequence). CDR3 length: 15 residues. V lost 3 bases and J 5 bases, leaving 19 bases between the germline ends. CDR3 nucleotide sequence: TGTGCCTGGAGCCCTCCCCCAGGGAAGGGGTATGGCTACACCTTC. It codes for CAWSPPPGKGYGYTF.

This clone was observed once. The J gene is TRBJ2-3, the V gene TRBV3-1 (or the pseudogene TRBV3-2); D perhaps matches TRBD1 (5 bases). Germline lookup yields CDR1 LGHDT and CDR2 YNNKEL (reference sequence). V lost 4 bases and J lost 7, with 15 bases in between. The length of the CDR3 is 14 residues. The DNA for the CDR3 is TGTGCCAGCAGCCCCAACGGCAGGGCGAATACGCAGTATTTT. Protein sequence: CASSPNGRANTQYF.

This chain joins TRBV19 and TRBJ2-2, with 7 positions matching TRBD1. This CDR3 has 16 residues. With V trimmed by 1 base and J by 6 bases, 8 bases remained unmatched. Germline CDR1 reads LNHDA; CDR2 reads SQIVND (reference sequence). The CDR3 spells CASSIGPGQTSGELFF. The CDR3 region has the DNA TGTGCCAGTAGTATAGGACCGGGACAGACGTCCGGGGAGCTGTTTTTT.

Here the CDR3 reads CASSPVGVHGYTF. DNA for the CDR3: TGTGCCAGCAGCCCTGTAGGGGTTCATGGCTACACCTTC. The rearrangement joins TRBV5-6 to TRBJ1-2, with D possibly matching TRBD1 (5 bases). The CDR3 contains 13 residues. Germline V gene sequence: CDR1 SGHDT, CDR2 YYEEEE. V lost 4 bases and J 6 bases, leaving 13 bases between the germline ends.

The chain has TRBV5-1 and TRBJ2-3; the match to TRBD2 covers 10 bases. CDR1 is SGHRS and CDR2 is YFSETQ in the germline V gene. This CDR3 is built from 15 residues. The V gene end was trimmed by 5 bases and the J gene end by 3 bases; junction bases not matched to a gene: 6. In DNA form, the CDR3 reads TGCGCCAGCAGGAGCGGGGGGGCCGAGACAGATACGCAGTATTTT. Translating it yields CASRSGGAETDTQYF.

The chain combines TRBV3-1 (or the pseudogene TRBV3-2) with TRBJ1-1; D perhaps matches TRBD1 (5 bases). Trimming took 4 bases from V and 0 from J, leaving 15 bases between them. Looked up from germline, CDR1 is LGHDT and CDR2 is YNNKEL (reference sequence). This CDR3 spans 16 amino acids. Here the CDR3 DNA reads TGTGCCAGCAGCCCAGTCTACAGGCGGATGAACACTGAAGCTTTCTTT. Its protein product is CASSPVYRRMNTEAFF.

In the case of this clone: This sample also contains other DNA sequences that code for the same CDR3. This chain joins TRBV6-5 and TRBJ2-1; 10 positions match TRBD2. Germline assignment: CDR1 MNHEY and CDR2 SVGAGI. CDR3 size: 15 residues. Trimming removed 5 bases from V and 4 bases from J; junction bases left unmatched: 5. CDR3 amino acids: CASSPTSGPYNEQFF. Here the CDR3 DNA reads TGTGCCAGCAGTCCGACTAGCGGGCCTTACAATGAGCAGTTCTTC.

This chain joins TRBV5-6 and TRBJ2-1, with 8 nucleotides matching TRBD2. J lost 2 bases, V lost 5 bases, and 9 bases had no gene match. CDR3 length equals 16 residues. In germline, CDR1 is SGHDT, CDR2 YYEEEE. The CDR3 nucleotides are TGTGCCAGCAGTCCCAGTAGCGGGGCTGCCTACAATGAGCAGTTCTTC. Its translation is CASSPSSGAAYNEQFF.